This T cell receptor beta chain was observed in a study of T-cell memory formation after mild COVID-19. For the study at large: TCR clusters largely stayed donor specific.

The V end lost 4 bases, the J end lost 7 bases, and 13 bases lay between the germline ends. The CDR3 loop spans 14 amino acids. Using constant-segment primers, 5'RACE produced TCR alpha and TCR beta cDNA libraries carrying sample barcodes and UMIs. TCRdb processed the 5' RACE reads anew with MiXCR; each CDR3 protein has one entry. The table includes hundreds of thousands of distinct CDR3 sequences, approximately 15% detected once. The study, taken as a whole, reports: Clones contracting day 15 to 85 were balanced CD4/CD8; later expanders leaned CD4+. CM and EM subsets held most contracting CD4+ clones; EMRA held CD8+ ones.

This clonotype turned up a few times. Its matching antigen is unknown. This chain uses TRBV12-3 or TRBV12-4 with TRBJ1-4, with a weak D call TRBD1 (5 bases). This receptor was obtained from a man between 18 and 35 years old who had mild COVID-19 (a few samples of this study predate the infection). Cell type and time point are not known. The specimen sequenced was PBMCs or a T cell subset sorted from them (not recorded which). The CDR3 loop reads CASSSRVGGEKLFF. CDR3 DNA sequence: TGTGCCAGCAGTTCAAGGGTTGGGGGTGAAAAACTGTTTTTT.